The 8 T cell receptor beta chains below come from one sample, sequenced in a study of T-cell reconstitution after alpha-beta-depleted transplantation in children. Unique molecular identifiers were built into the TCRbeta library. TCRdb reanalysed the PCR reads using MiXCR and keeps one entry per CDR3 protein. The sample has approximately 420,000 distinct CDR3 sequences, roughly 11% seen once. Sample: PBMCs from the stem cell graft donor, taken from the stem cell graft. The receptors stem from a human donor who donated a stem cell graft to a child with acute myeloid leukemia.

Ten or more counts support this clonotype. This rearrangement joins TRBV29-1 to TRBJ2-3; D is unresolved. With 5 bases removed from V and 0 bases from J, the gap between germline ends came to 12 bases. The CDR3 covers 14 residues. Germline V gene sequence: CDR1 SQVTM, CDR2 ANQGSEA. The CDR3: CSVYQRLSTDTQYF. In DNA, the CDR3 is TGCAGCGTTTACCAGCGACTTAGCACAGATACGCAGTATTTT.

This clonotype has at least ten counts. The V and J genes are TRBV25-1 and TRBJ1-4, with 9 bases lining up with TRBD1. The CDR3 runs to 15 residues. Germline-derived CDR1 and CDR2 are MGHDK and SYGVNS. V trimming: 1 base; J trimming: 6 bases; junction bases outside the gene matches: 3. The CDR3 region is CASSEWGQGYEKLFF. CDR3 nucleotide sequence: TGTGCCAGCAGTGAATGGGGACAGGGTTATGAAAAACTGTTTTTT.

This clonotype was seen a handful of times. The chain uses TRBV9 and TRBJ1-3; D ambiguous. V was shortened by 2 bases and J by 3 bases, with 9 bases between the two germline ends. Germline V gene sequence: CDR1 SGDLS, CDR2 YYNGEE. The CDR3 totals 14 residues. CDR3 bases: TGTGCCAGCAGCGTGGAAAAGGGTGGAAACACCATATATTTT. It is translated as CASSVEKGGNTIYF.

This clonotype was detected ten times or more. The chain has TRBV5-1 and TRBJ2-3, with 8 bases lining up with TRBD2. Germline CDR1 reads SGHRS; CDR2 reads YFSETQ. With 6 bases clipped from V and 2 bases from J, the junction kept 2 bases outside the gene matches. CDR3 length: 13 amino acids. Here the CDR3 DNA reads TGCGCCAGCATAGCGGGGTCCACAGATACGCAGTATTTT. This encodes CASIAGSTDTQYF.

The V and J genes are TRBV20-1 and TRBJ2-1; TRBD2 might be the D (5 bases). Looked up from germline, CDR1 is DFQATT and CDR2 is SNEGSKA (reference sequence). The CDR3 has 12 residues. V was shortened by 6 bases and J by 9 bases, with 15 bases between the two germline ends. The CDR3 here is CSAVGEGPEQFF. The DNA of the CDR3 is TGCAGTGCAGTCGGGGAAGGGCCTGAGCAGTTCTTC.

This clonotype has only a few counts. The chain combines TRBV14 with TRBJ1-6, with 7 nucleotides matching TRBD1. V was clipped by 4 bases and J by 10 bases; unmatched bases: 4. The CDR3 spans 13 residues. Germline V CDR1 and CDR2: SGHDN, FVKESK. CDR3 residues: CASSRQGWSPLHF. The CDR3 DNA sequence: TGTGCCAGCAGCCGACAGGGTTGGTCACCCCTCCACTTT.

The CDR3 here is CASSSRPDSGNTIYF. Here the CDR3 DNA reads TGTGCCAGCAGCTCCCGACCGGACTCTGGAAACACCATATATTTT. J is TRBJ1-3 and V is TRBV7-2; D is undetermined. V was clipped by 4 bases and J by 0 bases, with 10 bases between them. This CDR3 spans 15 amino acids. Germline CDR1 and CDR2: SGHTA and FQGNSA.

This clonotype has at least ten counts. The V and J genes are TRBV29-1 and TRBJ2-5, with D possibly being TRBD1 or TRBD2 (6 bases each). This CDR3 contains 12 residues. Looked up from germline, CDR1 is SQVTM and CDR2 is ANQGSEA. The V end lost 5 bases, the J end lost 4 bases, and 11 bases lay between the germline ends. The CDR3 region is CSVSKGGETQYF. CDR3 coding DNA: TGCAGCGTTTCGAAGGGGGGAGAGACCCAGTACTTC.